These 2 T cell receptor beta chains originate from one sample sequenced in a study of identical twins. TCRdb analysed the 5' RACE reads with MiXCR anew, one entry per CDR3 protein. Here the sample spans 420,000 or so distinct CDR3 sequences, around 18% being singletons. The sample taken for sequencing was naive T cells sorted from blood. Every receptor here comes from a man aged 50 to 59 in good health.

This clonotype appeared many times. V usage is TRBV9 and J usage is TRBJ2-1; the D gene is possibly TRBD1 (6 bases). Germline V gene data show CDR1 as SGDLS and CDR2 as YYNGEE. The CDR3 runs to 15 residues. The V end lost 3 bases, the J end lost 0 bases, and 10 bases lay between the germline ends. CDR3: CASSETGDSYNEQFF. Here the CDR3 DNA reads TGTGCCAGCAGCGAGACAGGCGACTCCTACAATGAGCAGTTCTTC. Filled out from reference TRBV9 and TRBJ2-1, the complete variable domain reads DSGVTQTPKHLITATGQRVTLRCSPRSGDLSVYWYQQSLDQGLQFLIQYYNGEERAKGNILERFSAQQFPDLHSELNLSSLELGDSALYFCASSETGDSYNEQFFGPGTRLTVL.

The DNA of the CDR3 is TGTGCCAGCAGCCCCGGGACAGGGCTGAACACCGGGGAGCTGTTTTTT. Translation: CASSPGTGLNTGELFF. The rearrangement links TRBV5-4 to TRBJ2-2; the match to TRBD1 covers 9 bases. Germline V gene lookup returns CDR1 SGHNT and CDR2 YYREEE (reference sequence). This CDR3 region has 16 residues. Losses at the gene ends were 4 bases for V and 1 base for J; bases not matched to a gene: 5. Supplemented by reference TRBV5-4 and TRBJ2-2, the full variable domain reads ETGVTQSPTHLIKTRGQQVTLRCSSQSGHNTVSWYQQALGQGPQFIFQYYREEENGRGNFPPRFSGLQFPNYSSELNVNALELDDSALYLCASSPGTGLNTGELFFGEGSRLTVL.